Listed below are T cell receptor beta chains from one sample, sequenced in a study of cytomegalovirus exposure and HLA in healthy donors. Here immunoSEQ multiplex PCR was the method, and the copy in TCRdb shows in-frame clones only, minus some. This sample's table has tens of thousands of clones. The sample taken for sequencing was PBMCs. Receptors were obtained from a man aged 30 to 45 in good health and CMV-seropositive. CDR3s include the opening cysteine and the closing phenylalanine or tryptophan. A D gene is named only where the DNA matches it firmly.

CDR3 protein	CDR3 DNA	D gene	V gene	J gene
CASSLQGVATEAFF	TGTGCCAGCAGCTTACAGGGGGTTGCCACTGAAGCTTTCTTT	TRBD1	TRBV7-3	TRBJ1-1
CASSQDEWGQGADQPQHF	TGTGCCAGCAGCCAAGATGAGTGGGGACAGGGGGCTGATCAGCCCCAGCATTTT	TRBD1	TRBV4-2	TRBJ1-5
CASIRTGSGTGELFF	TGTGCCAGTATCCGGACGGGGAGTGGCACCGGGGAGCTGTTTTTT	NA	TRBV19	TRBJ2-2
CASRDSLTSYEQYF	TGCGCCAGCAGAGACAGCCTTACCTCCTACGAGCAGTACTTC	NA	TRBV4-1	TRBJ2-7
CASSLSGRDSYHSSF	TGTGCCAGCAGCTTGTCAGGCCGGGACAGCTATCATTCCTCCTTC	TRBD1	TRBV5-6	TRBJ2-7
CASSWTSGGVADTQYF	TGTGCCAGCAGCTGGACTAGCGGGGGGGTTGCAGATACGCAGTATTTT	TRBD2	TRBV25-1	TRBJ2-3
CASSWRTGGSYNEQFF	TGTGCCAGCAGTTGGCGGACAGGAGGCTCCTACAATGAGCAGTTCTTC	TRBD1	TRBV27	TRBJ2-1
CASNSPTSGTYNEQFF	TGTGCCAGCAATAGCCCGACTAGCGGGACCTACAATGAGCAGTTCTTC	TRBD2	TRBV28	TRBJ2-1
CATVSLTGGRAFF	TGTGCCACCGTAAGCCTGACAGGGGGGAGAGCTTTCTTT	TRBD1	TRBV19	TRBJ1-1
CASSAGVAANEQFF	TGCGCCAGCAGCGCGGGAGTAGCAGCTAATGAGCAGTTCTTC	TRBD2	TRBV5-1	TRBJ2-1
CASSGTSGPYEQYF	TGCGCCAGCAGCGGCACTAGCGGGCCCTACGAGCAGTACTTC	TRBD2	TRBV5-1	TRBJ2-7
CASSLASGGGYEQFF	TGTGCCAGCAGCTTAGCGTCGGGGGGCGGATATGAGCAGTTCTTC	NA	TRBV7-8	TRBJ2-1
CAWGRGANTEAFF	TGTGCCTGGGGGCGGGGGGCGAACACTGAAGCTTTCTTT	NA	TRBV30	TRBJ1-1
CAISESPLDGYTF	TGTGCCATCAGTGAGTCTCCACTGGATGGCTACACCTTC	NA	TRBV10-3	TRBJ1-2
CAWSVEGGTQYF	TGTGCCTGGAGTGTCGAGGGGGGGACGCAGTATTTT	NA	TRBV30	TRBJ2-3
CSVERGNTEAFF	TGCAGCGTTGAAAGGGGGAACACTGAAGCTTTCTTT	NA	TRBV29-1	TRBJ1-1
CASSIGPPGTEAFF	TGTGCCAGTAGTATAGGCCCGCCGGGCACTGAAGCTTTCTTT	NA	TRBV19	TRBJ1-1
CASSSFAGGGTDTQYF	TGTGCCAGCAGCTCCTTTGCGGGGGGGGGCACAGATACGCAGTATTTT	TRBD2	TRBV7-9	TRBJ2-3
CASSHGQGAKGEQFF	TGTGCCAGCAGCCACGGACAGGGGGCCAAGGGTGAGCAGTTCTTC	TRBD1	TRBV27	TRBJ2-1
CASSDTGLGTEAFF	TGTGCCAGCAGTGACACAGGGCTAGGCACTGAAGCTTTCTTT	NA	TRBV6-1	TRBJ1-1
CAWSRLTGELFF	TGTGCCTGGAGTAGACTCACCGGGGAGCTGTTTTTT	NA	TRBV30	TRBJ2-2
CASSPGQAQEKLFF	TGTGCCAGCTCACCCGGACAGGCGCAGGAAAAACTGTTTTTT	TRBD1	TRBV18	TRBJ1-4
CASSPLSSGGPGNEQYF	TGTGCCAGCTCACCACTTTCTTCGGGAGGGCCTGGCAACGAGCAGTACTTC	TRBD2	TRBV18	TRBJ2-7
CASSSLAGVGDEQYF	TGTGCCAGCAGCTCCCTTGCCGGTGTGGGCGACGAGCAGTACTTC	NA	TRBV11-2	TRBJ2-7
CASSLVGQGAYNEQFF	TGCGCCAGCAGCTTGGTGGGGCAGGGGGCCTACAATGAGCAGTTCTTC	TRBD1	TRBV5-1	TRBJ2-1
CASSSGTGDEKLFF	TGCGCCAGCAGCTCCGGGACAGGGGACGAAAAACTGTTTTTT	TRBD1	TRBV5-1	TRBJ1-4
CASSTPTGSSGANVLTF	TGTGCCAGCAGCACCCCGACAGGTAGCTCTGGGGCCAACGTCCTGACTTTC	NA	TRBV7-9	TRBJ2-6
CASSSGQATDTQYF	TGTGCCAGCAGCTCTGGACAGGCCACAGATACGCAGTATTTT	TRBD1	TRBV11-3	TRBJ2-3
CASRTRASSEGTDTQYF	TGTGCCAGCAGAACACGGGCCTCCTCGGAGGGCACAGATACGCAGTATTTT	NA	TRBV28	TRBJ2-3
CASSLVTGGGYTF	TGCGCCAGCAGCTTGGTGACAGGGGGAGGCTACACCTTC	TRBD1	TRBV5-1	TRBJ1-2
CAWSLRGPGDGYTF	TGTGCCTGGAGTCTCAGGGGCCCGGGTGATGGCTACACCTTC	NA	TRBV30	TRBJ1-2
CASSSPGTGWSEQYF	TGTGCCAGCAGTTCGCCGGGGACAGGGTGGTCCGAGCAGTACTTC	TRBD1	TRBV27	TRBJ2-7
CASSYGAGRTEAFF	TGTGCCAGCAGCTACGGCGCAGGGAGGACTGAAGCTTTCTTT	NA	TRBV6-5	TRBJ1-1
CASSYGRDWNTEAFF	TGTGCCAGCAGTTACGGCAGGGATTGGAACACTGAAGCTTTCTTT	NA	TRBV6-5	TRBJ1-1
CASRIGTADSGNTIYF	TGTGCCAGCAGGATTGGGACAGCGGACTCTGGAAACACCATATATTTT	TRBD1	TRBV7-9	TRBJ1-3
CASSLGLAGGDTQYF	TGTGCCAGCAGCTTAGGCCTAGCGGGAGGGGATACGCAGTATTTT	TRBD2	TRBV11-3	TRBJ2-3
CAWSEGTSHILDEQFF	TGTGCCTGGAGTGAGGGGACTAGCCATATCTTAGATGAGCAGTTCTTC	TRBD2	TRBV30	TRBJ2-1
CATSRSRDRGYEQYF	TGTGCCACCAGCAGAAGCCGGGACAGGGGTTACGAGCAGTACTTC	TRBD1	TRBV15	TRBJ2-7
CASTGTLNTEAFF	TGTGCCAGCACCGGGACATTGAACACTGAAGCTTTCTTT	NA	TRBV6-1	TRBJ1-1
CASSPGDRGYQPQHF	TGTGCCAGCAGCCCTGGGGACAGGGGGTATCAGCCCCAGCATTTT	TRBD1	TRBV7-9	TRBJ1-5
CASGLAGPFEQYF	TGTGCCAGCGGTCTAGCGGGTCCCTTTGAGCAGTACTTC	TRBD2	TRBV6-5	TRBJ2-7
CASSLDGTLAAFF	TGTGCCAGCAGCTTAGACGGGACACTTGCTGCTTTCTTT	NA	TRBV7-2	TRBJ1-1
CSVSSGNNQPQHF	TGCAGCGTTTCGTCGGGGAACAATCAGCCCCAGCATTTT	NA	TRBV29-1	TRBJ1-5
CAWSPGTGVRETQYF	TGTGCCTGGAGTCCCGGGACAGGGGTCCGAGAGACCCAGTACTTC	TRBD1	TRBV30	TRBJ2-5
CASSRQSGGVFDNEQFF	TGTGCCAGTAGTAGACAAAGCGGGGGGGTCTTCGACAATGAGCAGTTCTTC	TRBD2	TRBV19	TRBJ2-1
CSAWQTVNTEAFF	TGCAGCGCCTGGCAGACAGTGAACACTGAAGCTTTCTTT	NA	TRBV29-1	TRBJ1-1
CSVRTGTDTEAFF	TGCAGCGTTAGGACAGGGACGGACACTGAAGCTTTCTTT	TRBD1	TRBV29-1	TRBJ1-1
CASSEHSNQPQHF	TGTGCCAGCAGTGAACATAGCAATCAGCCCCAGCATTTT	NA	TRBV2	TRBJ1-5
CASSLDGRGGVDEQFF	TGTGCCAGCAGCTTAGATGGAAGGGGGGGCGTTGATGAGCAGTTCTTC	NA	TRBV11-3	TRBJ2-1
CAWSVLGRTEAFF	TGTGCCTGGAGTGTACTCGGGAGGACTGAAGCTTTCTTT	NA	TRBV30	TRBJ1-1
CASSLYAPGQEPNYGYTF	TGTGCCAGCAGTTTATATGCGCCGGGACAGGAACCTAACTATGGCTACACCTTC	TRBD1	TRBV27	TRBJ1-2